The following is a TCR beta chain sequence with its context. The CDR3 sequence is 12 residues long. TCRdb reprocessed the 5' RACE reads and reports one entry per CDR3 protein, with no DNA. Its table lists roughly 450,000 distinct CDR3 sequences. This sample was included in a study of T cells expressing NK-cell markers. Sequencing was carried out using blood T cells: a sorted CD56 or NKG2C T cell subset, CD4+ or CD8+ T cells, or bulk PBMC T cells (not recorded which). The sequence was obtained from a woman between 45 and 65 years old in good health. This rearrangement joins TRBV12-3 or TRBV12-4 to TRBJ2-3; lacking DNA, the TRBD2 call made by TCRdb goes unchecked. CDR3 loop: CASRGLSDTQYF.